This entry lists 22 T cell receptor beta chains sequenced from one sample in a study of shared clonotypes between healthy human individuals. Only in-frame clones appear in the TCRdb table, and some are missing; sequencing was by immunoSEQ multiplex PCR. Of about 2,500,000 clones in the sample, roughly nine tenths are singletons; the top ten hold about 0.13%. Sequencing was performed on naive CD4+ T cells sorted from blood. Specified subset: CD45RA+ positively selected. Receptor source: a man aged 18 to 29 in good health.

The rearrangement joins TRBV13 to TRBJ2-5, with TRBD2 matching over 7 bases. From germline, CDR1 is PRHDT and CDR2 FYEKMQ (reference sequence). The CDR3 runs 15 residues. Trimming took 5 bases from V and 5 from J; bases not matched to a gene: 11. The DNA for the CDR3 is TGTGCCAGCAGCCCCCACAGCGGGGCGGCGGAGACCCAGTACTTC. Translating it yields CASSPHSGAAETQYF.

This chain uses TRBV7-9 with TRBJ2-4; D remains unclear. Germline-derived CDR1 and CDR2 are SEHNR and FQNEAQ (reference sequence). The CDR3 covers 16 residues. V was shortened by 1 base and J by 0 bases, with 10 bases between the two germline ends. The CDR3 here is CASSLGAWTAKNIQYF. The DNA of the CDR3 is TGTGCCAGCAGCTTAGGGGCATGGACAGCCAAAAACATTCAGTACTTC.

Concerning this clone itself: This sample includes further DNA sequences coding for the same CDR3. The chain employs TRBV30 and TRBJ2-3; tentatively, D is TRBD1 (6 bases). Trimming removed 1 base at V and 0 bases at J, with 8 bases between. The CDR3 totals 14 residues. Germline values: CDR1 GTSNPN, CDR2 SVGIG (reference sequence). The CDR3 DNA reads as TGTGCCTGGAGTGCAGGGGCTAGCACAGATACGCAGTATTTT. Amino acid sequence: CAWSAGASTDTQYF.

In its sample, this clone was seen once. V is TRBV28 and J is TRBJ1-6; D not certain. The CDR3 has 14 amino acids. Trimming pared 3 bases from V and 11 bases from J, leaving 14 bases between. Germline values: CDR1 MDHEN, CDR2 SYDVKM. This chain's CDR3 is CASSLSGNAPPLHF. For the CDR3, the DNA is TGTGCCAGCAGTTTGTCGGGGAATGCACCACCCCTCCACTTT.

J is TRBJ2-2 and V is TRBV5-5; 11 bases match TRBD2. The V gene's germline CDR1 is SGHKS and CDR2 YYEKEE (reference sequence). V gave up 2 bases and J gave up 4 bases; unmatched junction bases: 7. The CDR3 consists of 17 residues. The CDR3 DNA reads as TGTGCCAGCAGCTTTATTATAGCGGGAGGGCCCACCGGGGAGCTGTTTTTT. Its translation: CASSFIIAGGPTGELFF.

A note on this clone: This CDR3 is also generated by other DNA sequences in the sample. The CDR3 spells CASSEQRGEQFF. Written as DNA, the CDR3 is TGTGCCAGCAGTGAACAGCGGGGTGAGCAGTTCTTC. This chain uses TRBV2 with TRBJ2-1, with 7 bases identical to TRBD2. This CDR3 region has 12 residues. V lost 2 bases and J lost 9; bases outside the gene matches: 1. CDR1 SNHLY and CDR2 FYNNEI come from the germline V gene.

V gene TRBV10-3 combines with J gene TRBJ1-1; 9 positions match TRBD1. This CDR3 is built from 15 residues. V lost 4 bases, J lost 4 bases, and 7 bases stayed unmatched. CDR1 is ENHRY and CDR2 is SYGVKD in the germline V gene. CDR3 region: CAISGNRGLSTEAFF. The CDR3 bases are TGTGCCATCAGTGGAAACAGGGGGCTGTCCACTGAAGCTTTCTTT.

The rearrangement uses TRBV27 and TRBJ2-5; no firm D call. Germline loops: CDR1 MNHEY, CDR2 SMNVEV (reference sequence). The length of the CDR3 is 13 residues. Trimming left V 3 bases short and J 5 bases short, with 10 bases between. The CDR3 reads CASSFLTSETQYF. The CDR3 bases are TGTGCCAGCAGTTTTCTTACGTCGGAGACCCAGTACTTC.

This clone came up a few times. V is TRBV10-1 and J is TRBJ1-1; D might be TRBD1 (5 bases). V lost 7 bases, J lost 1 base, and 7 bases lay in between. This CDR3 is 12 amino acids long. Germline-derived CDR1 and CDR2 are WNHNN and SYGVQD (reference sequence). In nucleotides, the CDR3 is TGCGCCAGCAAAACAGGGAACACTGAAGCTTTCTTT. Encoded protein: CASKTGNTEAFF.

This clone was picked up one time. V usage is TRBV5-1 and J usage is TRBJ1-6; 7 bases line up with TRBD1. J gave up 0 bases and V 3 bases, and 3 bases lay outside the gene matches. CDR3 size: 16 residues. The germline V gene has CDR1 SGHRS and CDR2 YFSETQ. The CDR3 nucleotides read TGCGCCAGCAGCTCGTCAGGGGGCTCCTATAATTCACCCCTCCACTTT. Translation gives CASSSSGGSYNSPLHF.

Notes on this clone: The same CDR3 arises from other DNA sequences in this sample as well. The CDR3 spells CASSYRLAGLTDTQYF. DNA for the CDR3: TGTGCCAGCAGTTACCGTCTAGCGGGACTCACAGATACGCAGTATTTT. The chain has TRBV6-6 and TRBJ2-3, with 9 bases identical to TRBD2. The J segment lost 2 bases and the V segment lost 2 bases, leaving 5 bases of the junction unmatched. Per germline, CDR1 MNHNY and CDR2 SVGAGI (reference sequence). This CDR3 has 16 residues.

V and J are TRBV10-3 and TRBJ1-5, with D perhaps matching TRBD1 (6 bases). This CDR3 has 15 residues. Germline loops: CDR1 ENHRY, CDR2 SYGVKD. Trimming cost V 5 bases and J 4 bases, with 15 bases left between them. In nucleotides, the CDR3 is TGTGCCATCAGTCCGGTGGACAGTTTAAATCAGCCCCAGCATTTT. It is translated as CAISPVDSLNQPQHF.

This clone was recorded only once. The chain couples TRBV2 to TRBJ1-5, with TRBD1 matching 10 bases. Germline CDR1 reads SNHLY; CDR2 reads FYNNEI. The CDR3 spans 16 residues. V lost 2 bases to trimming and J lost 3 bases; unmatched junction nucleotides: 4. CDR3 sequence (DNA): TGTGCCAGCAGTGAATCTCGACAGGGGGCCAATCAGCCCCAGCATTTT. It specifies CASSESRQGANQPQHF.

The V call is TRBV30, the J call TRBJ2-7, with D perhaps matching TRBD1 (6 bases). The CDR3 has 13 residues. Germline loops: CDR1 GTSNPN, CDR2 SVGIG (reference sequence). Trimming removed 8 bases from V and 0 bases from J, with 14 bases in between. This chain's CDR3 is CAQSQDSSYEQYF. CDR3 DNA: TGTGCCCAAAGTCAGGACAGCTCCTACGAGCAGTACTTC.

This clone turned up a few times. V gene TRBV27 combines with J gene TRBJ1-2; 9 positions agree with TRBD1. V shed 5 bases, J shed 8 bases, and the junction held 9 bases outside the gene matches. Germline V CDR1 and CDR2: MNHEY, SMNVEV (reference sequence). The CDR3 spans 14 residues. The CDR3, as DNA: TGTGCCAGCAGTGGGACAGGGTTTCCGGGAGGCTACACCTTC. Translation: CASSGTGFPGGYTF.

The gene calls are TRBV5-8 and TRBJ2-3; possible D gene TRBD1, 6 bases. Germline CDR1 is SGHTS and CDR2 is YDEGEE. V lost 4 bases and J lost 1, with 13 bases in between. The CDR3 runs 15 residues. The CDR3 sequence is CASSRNRVGTDTQYF. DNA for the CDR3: TGTGCCAGCAGCCGAAACAGGGTCGGCACAGATACGCAGTATTTT. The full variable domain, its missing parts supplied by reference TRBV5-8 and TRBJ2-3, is EAGVTQSPTHLIKTRGQQATLRCSPISGHTSVYWYQQALGLGLQFLLWYDEGEERNRGNFPPRFSGRQFPNYSSELNVNALELEDSALYLCASSRNRVGTDTQYFGPGTRLTVL.

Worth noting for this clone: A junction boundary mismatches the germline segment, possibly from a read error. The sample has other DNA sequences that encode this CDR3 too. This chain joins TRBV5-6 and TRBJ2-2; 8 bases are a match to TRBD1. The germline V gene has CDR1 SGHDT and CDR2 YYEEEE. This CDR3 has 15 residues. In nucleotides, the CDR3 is TGCGCCAGCAGCCGAACAGGGGGGATCACCGGGGAGCTGTTTTTT. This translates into CASSRTGGITGELFF. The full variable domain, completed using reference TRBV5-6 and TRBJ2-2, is DAGVTQSPTHLIKTRGQQVTLRCSPKSGHDTVSWYQQALGQGPQFIFQYYEEEERQRGNFPDRFSGHQFPNYSSELNVNALLLGDSALYLCASSRTGGITGELFFGEGSRLTVL.

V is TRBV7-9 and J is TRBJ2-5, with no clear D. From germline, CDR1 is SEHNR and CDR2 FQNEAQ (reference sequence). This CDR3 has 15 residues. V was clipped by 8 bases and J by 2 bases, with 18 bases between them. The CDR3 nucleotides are TGTGCCAGCTCTAAGCCTCTGGCGGTACAAGAGACCCAGTACTTC. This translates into CASSKPLAVQETQYF. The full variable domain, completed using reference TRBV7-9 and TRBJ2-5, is DTGVSQNPRHKITKRGQNVTFRCDPISEHNRLYWYRQTLGQGPEFLTYFQNEAQLEKSRLLSDRFSAERPKGSFSTLEIQRTEQGDSAMYLCASSKPLAVQETQYFGPGTRLLVL.

The CDR3 nucleotides read TGCGCCAGCAGCTTGGACTTACCCGACTCTGGAAACACCATATATTTT. It yields the protein CASSLDLPDSGNTIYF. The chain combines TRBV5-1 with TRBJ1-3; D gene ambiguous. This CDR3 spans 16 amino acids. Trimming removed 0 bases at V and 0 bases at J, with 10 bases between. CDR1 SGHRS and CDR2 YFSETQ come from the germline V gene.

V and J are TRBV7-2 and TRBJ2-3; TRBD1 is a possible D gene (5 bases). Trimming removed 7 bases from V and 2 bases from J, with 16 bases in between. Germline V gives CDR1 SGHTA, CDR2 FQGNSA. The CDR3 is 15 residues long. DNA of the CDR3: TGTGCCAGCACCCTAACAGGAAAAACCACAGATACGCAGTATTTT. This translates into CASTLTGKTTDTQYF.

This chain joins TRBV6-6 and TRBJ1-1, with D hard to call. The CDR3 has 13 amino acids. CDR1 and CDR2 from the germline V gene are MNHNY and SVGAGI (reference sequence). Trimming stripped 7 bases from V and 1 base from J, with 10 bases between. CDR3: CASNLDPNTEAFF. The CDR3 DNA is TGTGCCAGCAATCTGGACCCGAACACTGAAGCTTTCTTT.

The CDR3 loop reads CASSLAMGQGYEQYF. CDR3 bases: TGTGCCAGCAGCTTAGCGATGGGACAGGGCTACGAGCAGTACTTC. The chain links TRBV7-9 to TRBJ2-7; 9 positions agree with TRBD1. CDR3 length equals 15 residues. V trimming: 0 bases; J trimming: 3 bases; junction bases outside the gene matches: 3. Germline CDR1 SEHNR, CDR2 FQNEAQ (reference sequence).